This entry lists 11 T cell receptor beta chains sequenced from one sample in a study of regulatory T cells in long-lasting Graves disease. In building TCR beta libraries, iRepertoire HTBI primers were used together with Arm-PCR of CDR3 regions. MiXCR was run by TCRdb on the multiplex PCR reads, yielding one entry per CDR3 protein. Counted here are approximately 350,000 distinct CDR3 sequences, 16% occurring once; the ten biggest clones make up 25% to 30%. Time point of the sample: newly diagnosed GD, antithyroid drugs for less than 3 months. The TCR library was made from RNA extracted from PBMCs. These data were also filed under a second study, of T cells in Graves' hyperthyroidism and ophthalmopathy.

The sequencing used peripheral blood mononuclear cells (PBMCs), collected at new diagnosis, from a patient treated with antithyroid drugs. These receptors originate from a man aged 35 to 55 with Graves disease.

The chain couples TRBV2 to TRBJ1-1; TRBD1 might be the D (5 bases). V lost 5 bases to trimming and J lost 3 bases, with 16 bases between them. The CDR3 covers 15 residues. Germline V gene sequence: CDR1 SNHLY, CDR2 FYNNEI. CDR3 sequence: CASSPVRRGDTEAFF. The CDR3 region has the DNA TGTGCCAGCAGTCCCGTAAGACGGGGGGACACTGAAGCTTTCTTT. The whole variable domain, remainder taken from reference TRBV2 and TRBJ1-1, is EPEVTQTPSHQVTQMGQEVILRCVPISNHLYFYWYRQILGQKVEFLVSFYNNEISEKSEIFDDQFSVERPDGSNFTLKIRSTKLEDSAMYFCASSPVRRGDTEAFFGQGTRLTVV.

This clonotype has at least ten counts. The chain links TRBV6-2 or TRBV6-3 to TRBJ1-1; weak D call: TRBD1 (6 bases). The CDR3 is 13 amino acids. Germline CDR1 is MNHEY and CDR2 is SVGEGT. V was shortened by 5 bases and J by 3 bases, with 10 bases between the two germline ends. CDR3 sequence reads: CASSEDSHTEAFF. In DNA, the CDR3 is TGTGCCAGCAGTGAGGACAGTCACACTGAAGCTTTCTTT.

This clonotype was seen many times. This chain uses TRBV6-1 with TRBJ2-3; no clear D. The V and J ends lost 4 bases and 9 bases respectively, with 17 bases between them. Germline CDR1 MNHNS, CDR2 SASEGT. The CDR3 is 14 amino acids. CDR3 DNA: TGTGCCAGCAGTGGCCCTTTCACTCGGGTGACGCAGTATTTT. It translates to CASSGPFTRVTQYF.

This clonotype was picked up a small number of times. V and J are TRBV24-1 and TRBJ2-3, with TRBD1 matching over 9 bases. In germline, CDR1 is KGHDR, CDR2 SFDVKD. CDR3 size: 15 residues. J lost 3 bases, V lost 7 bases, and 7 bases had no gene match. CDR3 in DNA: TGTGCCACCAGGGGGGGGACAGGGAGGACAGATACGCAGTATTTT. This sequence encodes CATRGGTGRTDTQYF.

As for this clonotype: A much bigger clone sits one base away, suggesting this may be a read error. V usage is TRBV7-9 and J usage is TRBJ2-1, with D perhaps matching TRBD2 (5 bases). Trimming stripped 2 bases from V and 5 bases from J, with 10 bases between. This CDR3 has 14 amino acids. Germline V lookup: CDR1 SEHNR, CDR2 FQNEAQ (reference sequence). CDR3 loop: CASSLWPADNEQFF. The CDR3 DNA sequence: TGTGCCAGCAGCTTATGGCCAGCGGACAATGAGCAGTTCTTC. Full variable domain (rest looked up from reference TRBV7-9 and TRBJ2-1): DTGVSQNPRHKITKRGQNVTFRCDPISEHNRLYWYRQTLGQGPEFLTYFQNEAQLEKSRLLSDRFSAERPKGSFSTLEIQRTEQGDSAMYLCASSLWPADNEQFFGPGTRLTVL.

This clonotype was recorded a few times. The gene calls are TRBV6-1 and TRBJ1-5; no firm D call. Trimming cost V 6 bases and J 4 bases, with 13 bases left between them. The CDR3 is 14 residues long. CDR1 is MNHNS and CDR2 is SASEGT in the germline V gene. The CDR3 sequence: CASRLGGRNQPQHF. The CDR3 DNA reads as TGTGCCAGCAGACTTGGAGGCCGGAATCAGCCCCAGCATTTT.

The sample holds one count of this clonotype. The rearrangement links TRBV7-2 to TRBJ1-5; 11 bases match TRBD1. Germline V CDR1 and CDR2: SGHTA, FQGNSA. CDR3 size: 15 residues. The J segment lost 7 bases and the V segment lost 3 bases, leaving 5 bases of the junction unmatched. CDR3 bases: TGTGCCAGCAGCTTCGGACAGGGGGCTCACCAGCCCCAGCATTTT. Amino acid sequence: CASSFGQGAHQPQHF.

This clonotype was observed many times. V gene TRBV2 combines with J gene TRBJ2-7; possible D gene TRBD1, 6 bases. CDR3 length: 13 residues. V lost 3 bases and J lost 6, with 12 bases in between. Germline V lookup: CDR1 SNHLY, CDR2 FYNNEI. CDR3 coding DNA: TGTGCCAGCAGTGAGCCAGGGGTTTCCGAGCAGTACTTC. Amino acids: CASSEPGVSEQYF.

This sequence joins TRBV5-1 and TRBJ2-5; D gene unclear. This CDR3 contains 14 residues. Germline V gives CDR1 SGHRS, CDR2 YFSETQ. The ends were cut back, 3 bases at V and 5 bases at J, with 14 bases in the middle. CDR3 in DNA: TGCGCCAGCAGCTCAACCACCGCGACCGAGACCCAGTACTTC. Translated: CASSSTTATETQYF. Looking up the rest from reference TRBV5-1 and TRBJ2-5 gives the full variable domain: KAGVTQTPRYLIKTRGQQVTLSCSPISGHRSVSWYQQTPGQGLQFLFEYFSETQRNKGNFPGRFSGRQFSNSRSEMNVSTLELGDSALYLCASSSTTATETQYFGPGTRLLVL.

This clonotype was seen a handful of times. The chain couples TRBV2 to TRBJ1-4; possibly TRBD1 for D (6 bases). With 3 bases removed from V and 3 bases from J, the gap between germline ends came to 11 bases. The germline V gene has CDR1 SNHLY and CDR2 FYNNEI. The CDR3 is made up of 15 amino acids. In DNA form, the CDR3 reads TGTGCCAGCAGTGACAGGGGCCACCCTAATGAAAAACTGTTTTTT. The encoded protein is CASSDRGHPNEKLFF.

This rearrangement joins TRBV5-1 to TRBJ1-6, with TRBD1 identical over 8 bases. The germline CDR1 and CDR2 sequences are SGHRS and YFSETQ. Trimming removed 0 bases from V and 0 bases from J; junction bases left unmatched: 5. The CDR3 has 18 amino acids. CDR3 bases: TGCGCCAGCAGCTTGGGCAGGGGGCTGAGCTCCTATAATTCACCCCTCCACTTT. Its protein product is CASSLGRGLSSYNSPLHF.